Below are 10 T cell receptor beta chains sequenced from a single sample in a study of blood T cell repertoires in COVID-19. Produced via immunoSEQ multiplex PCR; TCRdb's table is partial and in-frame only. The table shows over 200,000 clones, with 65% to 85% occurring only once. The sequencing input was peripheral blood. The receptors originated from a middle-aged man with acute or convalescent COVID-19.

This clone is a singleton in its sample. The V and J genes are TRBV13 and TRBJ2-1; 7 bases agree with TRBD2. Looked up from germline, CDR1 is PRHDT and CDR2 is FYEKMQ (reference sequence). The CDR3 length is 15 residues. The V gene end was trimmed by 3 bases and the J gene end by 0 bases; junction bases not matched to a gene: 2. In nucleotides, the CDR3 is TGTGCCAGCAGCTTCGGGGGGAGCTCCTACAATGAGCAGTTCTTC. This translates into CASSFGGSSYNEQFF.

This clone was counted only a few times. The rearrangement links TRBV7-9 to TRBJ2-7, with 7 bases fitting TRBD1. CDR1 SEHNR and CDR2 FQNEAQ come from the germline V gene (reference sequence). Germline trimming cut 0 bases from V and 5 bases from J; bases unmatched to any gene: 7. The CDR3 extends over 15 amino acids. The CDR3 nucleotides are TGTGCCAGCAGCTTAGCGGGGGCAGGGGGAAACGAGCAGTACTTC. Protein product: CASSLAGAGGNEQYF.

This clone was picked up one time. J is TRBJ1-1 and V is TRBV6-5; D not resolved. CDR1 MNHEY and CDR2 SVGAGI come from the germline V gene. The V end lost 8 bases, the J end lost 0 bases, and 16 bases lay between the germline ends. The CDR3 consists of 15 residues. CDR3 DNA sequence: TGTGCCAGCGCCCTCATGGCGGTGATGAACACTGAAGCTTTCTTT. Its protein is CASALMAVMNTEAFF.

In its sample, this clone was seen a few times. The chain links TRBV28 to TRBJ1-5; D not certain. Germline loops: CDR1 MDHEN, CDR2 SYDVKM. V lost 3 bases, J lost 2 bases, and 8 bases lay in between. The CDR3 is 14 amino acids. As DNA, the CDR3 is TGTGCCAGCAGTTTCGGGTGGGGCAATCAGCCCCAGCATTTT. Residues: CASSFGWGNQPQHF. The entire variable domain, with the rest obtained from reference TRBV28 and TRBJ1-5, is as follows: DVKVTQSSRYLVKRTGEKVFLECVQDMDHENMFWYRQDPGLGLRLIYFSYDVKMKEKGDIPEGYSVSREKKERFSLILESASTNQTSMYLCASSFGWGNQPQHFGDGTRLSIL.

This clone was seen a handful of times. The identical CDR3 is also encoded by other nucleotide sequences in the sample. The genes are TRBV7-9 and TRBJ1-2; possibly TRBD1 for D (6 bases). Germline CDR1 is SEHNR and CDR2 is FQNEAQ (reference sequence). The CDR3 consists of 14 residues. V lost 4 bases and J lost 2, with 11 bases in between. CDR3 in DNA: TGTGCCAGCAGCTCATCCGGGACAAACTATGGCTACACCTTC. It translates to CASSSSGTNYGYTF.

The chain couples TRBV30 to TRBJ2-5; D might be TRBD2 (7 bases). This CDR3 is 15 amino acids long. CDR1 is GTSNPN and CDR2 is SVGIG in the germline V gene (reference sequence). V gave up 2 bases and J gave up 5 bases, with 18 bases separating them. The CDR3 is CAWSPIGGGWETQYF. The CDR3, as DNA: TGTGCCTGGAGTCCGATAGGGGGAGGGTGGGAGACCCAGTACTTC.

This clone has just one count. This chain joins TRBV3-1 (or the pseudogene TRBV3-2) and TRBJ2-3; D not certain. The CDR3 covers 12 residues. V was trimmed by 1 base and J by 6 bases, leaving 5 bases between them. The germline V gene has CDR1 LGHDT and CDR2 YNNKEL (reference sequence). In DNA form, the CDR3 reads TGTGCCAGCAGCCAAGTTGAGGATACGCAGTATTTT. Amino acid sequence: CASSQVEDTQYF.

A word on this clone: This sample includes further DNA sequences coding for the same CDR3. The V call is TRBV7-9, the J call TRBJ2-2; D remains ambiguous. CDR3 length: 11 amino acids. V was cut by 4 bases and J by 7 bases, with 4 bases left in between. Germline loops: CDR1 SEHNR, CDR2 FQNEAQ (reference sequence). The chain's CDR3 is CASSSVGELFF. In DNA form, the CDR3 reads TGTGCCAGCAGCTCCGTCGGGGAGCTGTTTTTT.

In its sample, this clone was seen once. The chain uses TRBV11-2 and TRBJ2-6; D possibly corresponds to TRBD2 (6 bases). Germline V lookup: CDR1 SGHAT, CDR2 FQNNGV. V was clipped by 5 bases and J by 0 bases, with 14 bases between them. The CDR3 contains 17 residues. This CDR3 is CASSPRGINSGANVLTF. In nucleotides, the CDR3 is TGTGCCAGCAGCCCCCGCGGGATAAACTCTGGGGCCAACGTCCTGACTTTC.

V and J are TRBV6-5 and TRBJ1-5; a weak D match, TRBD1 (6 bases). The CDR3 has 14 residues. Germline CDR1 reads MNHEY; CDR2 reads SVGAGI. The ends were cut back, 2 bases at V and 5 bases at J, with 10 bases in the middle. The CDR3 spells CASSYIQGHQPQHF. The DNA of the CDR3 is TGTGCCAGCAGTTACATCCAGGGGCATCAGCCCCAGCATTTT.